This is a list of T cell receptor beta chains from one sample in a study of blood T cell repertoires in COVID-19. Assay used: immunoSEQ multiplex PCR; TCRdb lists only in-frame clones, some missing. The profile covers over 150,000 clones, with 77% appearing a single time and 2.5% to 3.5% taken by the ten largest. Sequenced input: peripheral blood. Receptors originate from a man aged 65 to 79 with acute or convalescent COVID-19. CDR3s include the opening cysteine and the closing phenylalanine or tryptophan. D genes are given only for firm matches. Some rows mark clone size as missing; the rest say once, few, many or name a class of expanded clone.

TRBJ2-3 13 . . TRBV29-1 TGCAGCGGGACCGGGGGTTTAGGAGATACGCAGTATTTT CSGTGGLGDTQYF
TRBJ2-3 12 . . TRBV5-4 TGTGCCAGCAGCGAGCGATCCTATACGCAGTATTTT CASSERSYTQYF
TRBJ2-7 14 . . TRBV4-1 TGCGCCAGCAGTCAGGGACTGGAGTCCTACGAGCAGTACTTC CASSQGLESYEQYF
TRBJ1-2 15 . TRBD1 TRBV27 TGTGCCAGCAGCCCCACCCGACAGGGTTGGCGAGGCTACACCTTC CASSPTRQGWRGYTF
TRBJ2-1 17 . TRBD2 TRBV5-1 TGCGCCAGCAGCCTCTCCGCAGCGGGGAGCTCCTACAATGAGCAGTTCTTC CASSLSAAGSSYNEQFF
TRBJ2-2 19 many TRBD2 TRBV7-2 TGTGCCAGCAGCTTAGCCCGATTTAAAGCGGGGGAAGGTTCCGGGGAGCTGTTTTTT CASSLARFKAGEGSGELFF
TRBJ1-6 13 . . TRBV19 TGTGCCAGTAGTATGGCAAACAATTCACCCCTCCACTTT CASSMANNSPLHF
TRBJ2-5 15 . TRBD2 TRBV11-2 TGTGCCAGCAGCCCGCCGGGACTATCCCGGGAGACCCAGTACTTC CASSPPGLSRETQYF
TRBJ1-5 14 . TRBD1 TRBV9 TGTGCCAGCAGCGTAGCAGGGGGTAATCAGCCCCAGCATTTT CASSVAGGNQPQHF
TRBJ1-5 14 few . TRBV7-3 TGTGCCAGCAGCCCATCTGGGGGGAATCAGCCCCAGCATTTT CASSPSGGNQPQHF
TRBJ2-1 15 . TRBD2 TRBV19 TGTGCCAGTAGTAGCGGGACTAGGTTTCAGAATGAGCAGTTCTTC CASSSGTRFQNEQFF
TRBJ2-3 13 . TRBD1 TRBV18 TGTGCCAGCTCACCACCGACAGGGGATACGCAGTATTTT CASSPPTGDTQYF
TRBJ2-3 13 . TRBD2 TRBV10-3 TGTGCCATGCGGGGGGGTGACACAGATACGCAGTATTTT CAMRGGDTDTQYF
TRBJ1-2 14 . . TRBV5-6 TGTGCCAGCAGCTTGGGCCAGGGAAGCGTTGGCTACACCTTC CASSLGQGSVGYTF
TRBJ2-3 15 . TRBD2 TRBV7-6 TGTGCCAGCAGCTCCACTAGCGGGGGCACAGATACGCAGTATTTT CASSSTSGGTDTQYF
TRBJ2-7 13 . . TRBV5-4 TGTGCCAGCAGCTTACAGGGGGGGCGCGAGCAGTACTTC CASSLQGGREQYF
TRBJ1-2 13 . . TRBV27 TGTGCCAGCAGTCCTGGACTCCCCTATGGCTACACCTTC CASSPGLPYGYTF
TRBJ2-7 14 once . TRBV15 TGTGCCACCAGCAGAGACCGAGGGAACTACGAGCAGTACTTC CATSRDRGNYEQYF
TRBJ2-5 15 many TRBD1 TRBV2 TGTGCCAGCAGCCGACAAGGACAGGGCCAAGAGACCCAGTACTTC CASSRQGQGQETQYF
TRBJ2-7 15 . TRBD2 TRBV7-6 TGTGCCAGCAGCTTAGGAGCGGGGGGCTCCTACGAGCAGTACTTC CASSLGAGGSYEQYF
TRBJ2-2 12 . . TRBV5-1 TGCGCCAGCAGGGAGGGCACCGGGGAGCTGTTTTTT CASREGTGELFF
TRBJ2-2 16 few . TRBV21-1 TGTGCCAGCAGACTAGCGGGAGGGGTTAACACCGGGGAGCTGTTTTTT CASRLAGGVNTGELFF
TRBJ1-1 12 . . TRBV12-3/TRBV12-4 TGTGCCAGCAGGACCAATCAGGTTGAAGCTTTCTTT CASRTNQVEAFF
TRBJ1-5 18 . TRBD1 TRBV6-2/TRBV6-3 TGTGCCAGCAGTTTCCATGGGACAGGGGGCACCCCTAATCAGCCCCAGCATTTT CASSFHGTGGTPNQPQHF
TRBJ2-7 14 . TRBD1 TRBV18 TGTGCCAGCTCAGCCCGGGACAGGGGTGATGAGCAGTACTTC CASSARDRGDEQYF
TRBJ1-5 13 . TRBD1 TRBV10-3 TGTGCCATCAACCCGGACAGGGATCAGCCCCAGCATTTT CAINPDRDQPQHF
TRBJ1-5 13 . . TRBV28 TGTGCCAGCAGACAGTTTCTTAATCAGCCCCAGCATTTT CASRQFLNQPQHF
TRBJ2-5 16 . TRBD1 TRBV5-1 TGCGCCAGCAGCTTATTCGGGACAGGGGGCCAAGAGACCCAGTACTTC CASSLFGTGGQETQYF
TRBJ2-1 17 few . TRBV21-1 TGTGCCAGCAGCAAAGAGAGCCGGGAGGGCCGCTACAATGAGCAGTTCTTC CASSKESREGRYNEQFF
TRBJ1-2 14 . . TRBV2 TGTGCCAGCAGTGGGGAGCAGGGAGCGGGGGGCTACACCTTC CASSGEQGAGGYTF
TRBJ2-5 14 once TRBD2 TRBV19 TGTGCCAGTAGTCCCGATTGGGGAGGGGAGACCCAGTACTTC CASSPDWGGETQYF
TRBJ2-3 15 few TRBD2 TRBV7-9 TGTGCCAGCAGCTTAGTCACAGCGGGAATAGATACGCAGTATTTT CASSLVTAGIDTQYF
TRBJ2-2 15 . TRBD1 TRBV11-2 TGTGCCAGCAGCTACACCACAGGGGTCCCCGGGGAGCTGTTTTTT CASSYTTGVPGELFF
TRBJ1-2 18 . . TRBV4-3 TGCGCCAGCAGCCAAGAACCTGAAGGTGGCGGGAGTGGCTATGGCTACACCTTC CASSQEPEGGGSGYGYTF
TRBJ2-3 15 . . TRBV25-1 TGTGCCAGCACCTCAGGGGGGACTAGGCAAGATACGCAGTATTTT CASTSGGTRQDTQYF
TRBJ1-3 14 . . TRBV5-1 TGCGCCAGCAGCTCCGGACAGACTGGAAACACCATATATTTT CASSSGQTGNTIYF
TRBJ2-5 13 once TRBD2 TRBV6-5 TGTGCCAGCACCCCCCGGCGGGGGGAGACCCAGTACTTC CASTPRRGETQYF
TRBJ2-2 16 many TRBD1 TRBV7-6 TGTGCCAGCAGCGAGCGGACAGGGGTGGGCACCGGGGAGCTGTTTTTT CASSERTGVGTGELFF
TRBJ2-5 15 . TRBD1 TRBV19 TGTGCCAGTAGTATGGCCTCAGGGGGAGCGGAGACCCAGTACTTC CASSMASGGAETQYF
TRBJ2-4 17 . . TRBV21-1 TGTGCCAGCAGCAAAGGGGCTAGCGCAGGGGGCAAAAACATTCAGTACTTC CASSKGASAGGKNIQYF
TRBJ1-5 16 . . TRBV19 TGTGCCAGTAGTATAAAACGGTTAAATAGCAATCAGCCCCAGCATTTT CASSIKRLNSNQPQHF
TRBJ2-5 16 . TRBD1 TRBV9 TGTGCCAGCAGCGGGACGGCGACAGGGTTGAGGGAGACCCAGTACTTC CASSGTATGLRETQYF
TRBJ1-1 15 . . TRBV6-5 TGTGCCAGCAGTTCGGAGAGGAGGGGAAGGGCGGAGGCTTTCTTT CASSSERRGRAEAFF